This T cell receptor beta chain comes out of a study of molecular identifiers for immune sequencing clone quantification. Study background: Replicate experiments took RNA from 20,000 or 100,000 naive CD8 cells, divided it five ways and sequenced four.

For naive CD8 T cells, sorting used the CD8+CD4-CCR7+CD45RA+ phenotype. This clonotype was found many times. Its antigen is currently unknown. V gave up 2 bases and J gave up 4 bases; unmatched junction bases: 3. CDR3 length: 14 residues. Via MiXCR, TCRdb re-called the PCR reads, giving one row per CDR3 protein. The table lists around 320,000 distinct CDR3 sequences, roughly a quarter of them singletons. Points from the study as a whole: The study found clones above 20 RNA copies held over 98% of effector molecules and under 1% in naive cells. With a barcode shared among identical TCR molecules, highly expanded clone sizes could be underestimated.

The sequencing input was naive CD8+ T cells from blood, with Jurkat cell RNA spiked in. The subset was: FACS-sorted CD8+CD4-CCR7+CD45RA+ naive T cells. This chain links TRBV12-3 or TRBV12-4 with TRBJ2-3; 7 nucleotides align to TRBD2. The sequence was collected from a human donor in good health. Some libraries in this study had Jurkat cell RNA spiked in. CDR3 sequence (DNA): TGTGCCAGCAGTTTATCGGGGAGGGCAGATACGCAGTATTTT. This codes for CASSLSGRADTQYF.